This TCR beta chain was captured in a study of cytomegalovirus exposure and HLA in healthy donors. In the study overall: Among the 300 to 400 donors who were genotyped, about 79% fell in the genetic ancestry cluster that is associated with self-reported Caucasian donors.

Concerning this clone: What it recognizes is unknown.

PCR used 60 Vbeta primers and 13 Jbeta primers. Assay used: immunoSEQ multiplex PCR; TCRdb lists only in-frame clones, some missing. Recorded for this sample: roughly 60,000 clones. Every donor was a healthy person donating bone marrow. General study findings and limits: For most TCR sequences rarity was the rule, although some public TCRs occurred in many donors. It was reportedly the case that the classifier diagnosed cytomegalovirus status with high specificity and sensitivity.

This CDR3 region has 13 residues. V lost 0 bases and J 3 bases, leaving 6 bases between the germline ends. Germline CDR1 reads SGHRS; CDR2 reads YFSETQ. This clonotype originated in a male donor in good health and CMV-seronegative. The chain is built from TRBV5-1 and TRBJ1-1; D is ambiguous. The sequencing sample was made of PBMCs. The CDR3 here is CASSLDRDTEAFF. The CDR3 region has the DNA TGCGCCAGCAGCTTGGACAGAGACACTGAAGCTTTCTTT.